This TCR beta chain was sequenced in a study of cytomegalovirus exposure and HLA in healthy donors. The V end was cut by 1 base, the J end by 4 bases, with 10 bases between. Per the germline V gene, CDR1 is LNHDA and CDR2 is SQIVND (reference sequence). This CDR3 contains 14 residues. This clone was counted once. Its antigen is currently unknown. Primers: 60 Vbeta forward and 13 Jbeta reverse. TCRdb's table, derived via immunoSEQ multiplex PCR, lists solely in-frame clones and lacks some. The table shows around 82,000 clones, with roughly 79% occurring only once. The study's findings and limits: Being productive about 87% or about 30% of the time was typical of most TCR beta V segments in an earlier analysis. The study recorded 164 TCR beta chains that were cytomegalovirus-associated.

What was sequenced was PBMCs. This TCR derives from a male donor in good health and CMV-seropositive. V usage is TRBV19 and J usage is TRBJ1-1; no reliable D call. The CDR3 loop is CASSIVRRGTEAFF. CDR3 DNA sequence: TGTGCCAGTAGTATAGTCCGGCGGGGCACTGAAGCTTTCTTT.